This T cell receptor (beta chain) was captured in a study of T-cell memory formation after mild COVID-19. TCRdb reprocessed the 5' RACE reads with MiXCR, giving one entry per CDR3 protein. The sample includes approximately 440,000 distinct CDR3 sequences, around 20% of them seen just once. The CDR3 contains 15 residues. The ends were cut back, 4 bases at V and 4 bases at J, with 14 bases in the middle. Germline lookup yields CDR1 MGHRA and CDR2 YSYEKL. The V call is TRBV4-1, the J call TRBJ1-3; maybe TRBD1 (5 bases). The sequenced material came from PBMCs or a T cell subset sorted from them (not recorded which). This TCR came from an adult woman who had mild COVID-19 (a few samples of this study predate the infection). Cell type and time point are not known. CDR3 sequence (DNA): TGCGCCAGCAGCCCCCCGGAAGGGGAGGGAAACACCATATATTTT. It translates to CASSPPEGEGNTIYF.